Shown below are 10 T cell receptor beta chains from a single sample sequenced in a study of shared clonotypes between healthy human individuals. Terminally differentiated effector memory CD45RA+ cells were excluded from the naive CD8 cells, which were CD45RO-negative and positively selected for CCR7. Clones were read by immunoSEQ multiplex PCR, and TCRdb kept only the in-frame ones, dropping some. This sample has nearly 2 million clones; just under 95% occur once, and the top ten carry roughly 1%. The sequenced material came from naive CD8+ T cells sorted from blood. The receptors come from a man aged 18 to 30 in good health.

The chain employs TRBV28 and TRBJ2-1; TRBD1 agrees at 8 bases. CDR3 length equals 15 residues. CDR1 is MDHEN and CDR2 is SYDVKM in the germline V gene. V dropped 5 bases and J dropped 8; count of bases not matched to a gene: 11. The CDR3 sequence is CASSRTGLDDYEQFF. CDR3 DNA sequence: TGTGCCAGCAGTCGGACAGGGCTCGACGACTATGAGCAGTTCTTC. Full variable domain (missing parts from reference TRBV28 and TRBJ2-1): DVKVTQSSRYLVKRTGEKVFLECVQDMDHENMFWYRQDPGLGLRLIYFSYDVKMKEKGDIPEGYSVSREKKERFSLILESASTNQTSMYLCASSRTGLDDYEQFFGPGTRLTVL.

The chain joins TRBV5-8 to TRBJ1-2; 8 bases line up with TRBD1. This CDR3 is 16 amino acids long. V gave up 4 bases and J gave up 8 bases; unmatched junction bases: 16. Per the germline V gene, CDR1 is SGHTS and CDR2 is YDEGEE. As DNA, the CDR3 is TGTGCCAGCAGCACAAGGACAGGGAACGTATTATTGGGCTACACCTTC. It encodes CASSTRTGNVLLGYTF.

V gene TRBV27 combines with J gene TRBJ1-5, with 9 nucleotides matching TRBD1. CDR3 length: 14 amino acids. Germline loops: CDR1 MNHEY, CDR2 SMNVEV (reference sequence). J lost 4 bases, V lost 6 bases, and 4 bases had no gene match. DNA of the CDR3: TGTGCCAGCAGCACCGGGACAGGGAATCAGCCCCAGCATTTT. It encodes CASSTGTGNQPQHF.

V and J are TRBV6-1 and TRBJ1-4; D is uncertain. CDR3 length equals 14 residues. V shed 3 bases and J shed 5 bases, with 10 bases lying between them. Germline lookup yields CDR1 MNHNS and CDR2 SASEGT. The chain's CDR3 is CASSEDWQNEKLFF. The CDR3 nucleotides read TGTGCCAGCAGTGAGGACTGGCAAAATGAAAAACTGTTTTTT.

To note about this clone: Other DNA sequences in the same sample also yield this CDR3. The chain joins TRBV5-6 to TRBJ1-2; D gene unclear. Trimming cost V 0 bases and J 4 bases, with 7 bases left between them. The CDR3 is 13 amino acids. Germline V gene lookup returns CDR1 SGHDT and CDR2 YYEEEE. The CDR3 spells CASSLEALYGYTF. As DNA, the CDR3 is TGTGCCAGCAGCTTGGAAGCTCTCTATGGCTACACCTTC.

The V gene is TRBV5-1, the J gene TRBJ2-1, with a tentative D call TRBD1 (5 bases). V was clipped by 5 bases and J by 5 bases, with 14 bases between them. The CDR3 runs to 14 residues. Germline CDR1 and CDR2: SGHRS and YFSETQ. CDR3 in amino acids: CASRQDIENNEQFF. Here the CDR3 DNA reads TGCGCCAGCAGACAGGATATAGAAAACAATGAGCAGTTCTTC.

The V gene is TRBV7-9, the J gene TRBJ1-1; D not resolved. The germline V gene has CDR1 SEHNR and CDR2 FQNEAQ (reference sequence). The V and J ends lost 5 bases and 11 bases respectively, with 15 bases between them. The CDR3 runs 12 residues. The CDR3 spells CASSTRPGGAFF. The CDR3 region has the DNA TGTGCCAGCAGCACGAGACCCGGCGGGGCTTTCTTT.

V gene TRBV7-9 combines with J gene TRBJ2-3; D is possibly TRBD1 (6 bases). This CDR3 has 15 amino acids. Trimming took off 1 base at V and 4 bases at J, with 12 bases between the two ends. Germline CDR1 reads SEHNR; CDR2 reads FQNEAQ (reference sequence). CDR3: CASSLGAGDPDTQYF. The CDR3 coding sequence is TGTGCCAGCAGCTTAGGCGCAGGGGACCCAGATACGCAGTATTTT. Full variable domain (rest looked up from reference TRBV7-9 and TRBJ2-3): DTGVSQNPRHKITKRGQNVTFRCDPISEHNRLYWYRQTLGQGPEFLTYFQNEAQLEKSRLLSDRFSAERPKGSFSTLEIQRTEQGDSAMYLCASSLGAGDPDTQYFGPGTRLTVL.

This chain uses TRBV27 with TRBJ1-2; 10 nucleotides match TRBD1. In germline, CDR1 is MNHEY, CDR2 SMNVEV (reference sequence). The CDR3 has 14 residues. After removal of 3 bases from V and 5 bases from J, the junction contained 3 bases not matched to a gene. CDR3 DNA: TGTGCCAGCAGTTTTAGGACAGGGGGATATGGCTACACCTTC. It is translated as CASSFRTGGYGYTF.

This rearrangement joins TRBV18 to TRBJ2-3, with unresolved D. The V and J ends lost 6 bases and 0 bases respectively, with 13 bases between them. Germline V gives CDR1 KGHSH, CDR2 LQKENI. The CDR3 has 15 amino acids. CDR3 sequence (DNA): TGTGCCAGCTCCCACCCTCCCGTGAGCACAGATACGCAGTATTTT. Translation: CASSHPPVSTDTQYF.